This is a list of T cell receptor beta chains from one sample in a study of T cell changes during pregnancy in multiple sclerosis. Clones were sequenced by immunoSEQ multiplex PCR, and TCRdb holds only the in-frame ones, with some missing. The sample lists some 70,000 clones; about 91% were seen once. The sample in question was peripheral blood, obtained in the second trimester of pregnancy. Receptors originate from a female donor in good health, enrolled as a control in a pregnancy study. Both conserved end residues are part of each CDR3.

V gene: TRBV5-1; CDR3 protein: CASSYDRGLWNEQFF
V gene: TRBV28; CDR3 protein: CASSRLRGRNTEAFF
V gene: TRBV6-6; CDR3 protein: CASSLTSARDTQYF
V gene: TRBV21-1; CDR3 protein: CASSSHISPLHF
V gene: TRBV7-2; CDR3 protein: CASSPLTSSTDTQYF
V gene: TRBV5-6; CDR3 protein: CASSPTSQLYEQYF
V gene: TRBV28; CDR3 protein: CASSLTGVNQPQHF
V gene: TRBV6-5; CDR3 protein: CASSYAGQGFDEQYF
V gene: TRBV14; CDR3 protein: CASSLRRQTGGTEAFF
V gene: TRBV7-2; CDR3 protein: CASSLGIRGLGNEQFF
V gene: TRBV7-8; CDR3 protein: CASSSLGLAGRNNEQFF
V gene: TRBV6-5; CDR3 protein: CASSPTSAHEQFF
V gene: TRBV7-2; CDR3 protein: CASSSTSGMVNEQFF
V gene: TRBV2; CDR3 protein: CASSNSGAYEQYF
V gene: TRBV7-2; CDR3 protein: CASSPYDRAAYEQYF
V gene: TRBV19; CDR3 protein: CASRPTTGGGYGYTF
V gene: TRBV2; CDR3 protein: CASSEGGRMYNEQFF
V gene: TRBV9; CDR3 protein: CASSVGGSLTDTQYF
V gene: TRBV10-1; CDR3 protein: CASSESQFGAFF
V gene: TRBV9; CDR3 protein: CASSATSGGGDEQFF
V gene: TRBV6-1; CDR3 protein: CASSGDRDHSSTDTQYF
V gene: TRBV28; CDR3 protein: CASSSLRDLNTEAFF
V gene: TRBV28; CDR3 protein: CASRGQGASAGELFF
V gene: TRBV28; CDR3 protein: CASSLWTGTGNEKLFF
V gene: TRBV9; CDR3 protein: CASSVAGTGGVEQYF
V gene: TRBV6-1; CDR3 protein: CASRNGYEQYF
V gene: TRBV28; CDR3 protein: CASSFGQGNNQPQHF
V gene: TRBV21-1; CDR3 protein: CASSGTGDTGELFF
V gene: TRBV11-2; CDR3 protein: CASSQAGTGIFEQYF
V gene: TRBV27; CDR3 protein: CASSPRTGNTEAFF
V gene: TRBV2; CDR3 protein: CASSEDGTGKTEAFF
V gene: TRBV6-1; CDR3 protein: CASSEQGDRSYNEQFF
V gene: TRBV5-1; CDR3 protein: CASSLDGTSGPRGHEQFF
V gene: TRBV7-9; CDR3 protein: CASSSRRTQGYTF
V gene: TRBV5-4; CDR3 protein: CASSKTGSQGYTF
V gene: TRBV6-4; CDR3 protein: CASRARDRDGYGYTF
V gene: TRBV7-6; CDR3 protein: CASSLVGEGYEQYF
V gene: TRBV6-1; CDR3 protein: CASRALRQTNYEQYF
V gene: TRBV6-5; CDR3 protein: CASSYGATGELFF
V gene: TRBV28; CDR3 protein: CASSENTGQGMVNTEAFF
V gene: TRBV7-2; CDR3 protein: CASSLIGDEQYF
V gene: TRBV7-7; CDR3 protein: CASSRTSGRNNEQFF